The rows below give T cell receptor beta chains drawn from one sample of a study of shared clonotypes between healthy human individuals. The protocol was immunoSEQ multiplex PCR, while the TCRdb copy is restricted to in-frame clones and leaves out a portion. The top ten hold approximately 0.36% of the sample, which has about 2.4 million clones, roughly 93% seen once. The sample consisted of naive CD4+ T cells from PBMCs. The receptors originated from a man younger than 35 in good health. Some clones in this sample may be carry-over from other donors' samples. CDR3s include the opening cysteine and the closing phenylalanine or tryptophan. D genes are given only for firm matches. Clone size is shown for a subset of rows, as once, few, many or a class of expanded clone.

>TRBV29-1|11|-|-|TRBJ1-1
TGCAGCGGACAGTTGAACACTGAAGCTTTCTTT
CSGQLNTEAFF
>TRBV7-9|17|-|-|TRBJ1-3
TGTGCCAGCAGCTTAGGCCGGGGCCCAACGACTGGAAACACCATATATTTT
CASSLGRGPTTGNTIYF
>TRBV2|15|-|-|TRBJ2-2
TGTGCCAGCAGTGCCGGCACTACGAACACCGGGGAGCTGTTTTTT
CASSAGTTNTGELFF
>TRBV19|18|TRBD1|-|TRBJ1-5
TGTGCCAGTAGTATGACCGGGACAGGGGGTGGTAGCAATCAGCCCCAGCATTTT
CASSMTGTGGGSNQPQHF
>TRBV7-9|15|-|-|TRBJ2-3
TGTGCCAGCAGCCCGCGGCGGGGCCGCACAGATACGCAGTATTTT
CASSPRRGRTDTQYF
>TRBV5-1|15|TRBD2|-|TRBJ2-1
TGCGCCAGCAGCTCCGGGACTAGTGAGTTCAATGAGCAGTTCTTC
CASSSGTSEFNEQFF
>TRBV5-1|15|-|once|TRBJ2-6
TGCGCCAGCAGCTTCGCGGGGTCTGGGGCCAACGTCCTGACTTTC
CASSFAGSGANVLTF
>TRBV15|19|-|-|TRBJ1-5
TGTGCCACCAGCCACCAGACCAATTCGGGACTTTATAGCAATCAGCCCCAGCATTTT
CATSHQTNSGLYSNQPQHF
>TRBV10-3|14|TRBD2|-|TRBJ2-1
TGTGCCATCTCCTTGGGGACTACCTACAATGAGCAGTTCTTC
CAISLGTTYNEQFF
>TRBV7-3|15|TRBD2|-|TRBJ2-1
TGTGCCAGCGCCGCGGGAGAGTCATCCTACAATGAGCAGTTCTTC
CASAAGESSYNEQFF
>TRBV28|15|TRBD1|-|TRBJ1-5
TGTGCCAGCAGTTTGCGCAGGGGGGGCAATCAGCCCCAGCATTTT
CASSLRRGGNQPQHF
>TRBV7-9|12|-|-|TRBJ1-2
TGTGCCAGCAGCTATCAGGGTGGTGGCTACACCTTC
CASSYQGGGYTF
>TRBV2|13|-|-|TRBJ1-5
TGTGCCAGCAGTGATGGCAGGGTAAAGCCCCAGCATTTT
CASSDGRVKPQHF
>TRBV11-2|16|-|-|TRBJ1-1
TGTGCCAGCAGCTCATCGGCCTCCTCCGTGAACACTGAAGCTTTCTTT
CASSSSASSVNTEAFF
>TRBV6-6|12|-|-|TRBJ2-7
TGTGCCAGCAGGAACAGGGAGTACGAGCAGTACTTC
CASRNREYEQYF
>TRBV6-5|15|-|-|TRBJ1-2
TGTGCCAGCAGGAGGAAACCGGAGGACCACTATGGCTACACCTTC
CASRRKPEDHYGYTF
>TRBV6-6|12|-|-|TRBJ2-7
TGTGCCAGCAGTTATCAGGTCTCGGGCCCGATCTTC
CASSYQVSGPIF
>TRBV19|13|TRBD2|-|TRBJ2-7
TGTGCCAGTAGTATGGGGAGGGCACGCGAGCAGTACTTC
CASSMGRAREQYF
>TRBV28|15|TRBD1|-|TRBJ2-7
TGTGCCAGCAGTCCATACCGTGGGACAGCCTACGAGCAGTACTTC
CASSPYRGTAYEQYF
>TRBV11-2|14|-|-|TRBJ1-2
TGTGCCAGCAGCTTGGGCCAGGGAGAGATCGGCTACACCTTC
CASSLGQGEIGYTF
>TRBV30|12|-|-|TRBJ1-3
TGTGCCTGGAGTGTTCACGAAGGGTCCATATATTTT
CAWSVHEGSIYF
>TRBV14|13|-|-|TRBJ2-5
TGTGCCAGCAGCCAGGCGCCTTGGGCGACCCAGTACTTC
CASSQAPWATQYF
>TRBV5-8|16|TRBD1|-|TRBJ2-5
TGTGCCAGCAGCTCCCGCGAGGGACAGGGGAGGAAGACCCAGTACTTC
CASSSREGQGRKTQYF
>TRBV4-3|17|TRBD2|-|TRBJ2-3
TGCGCCAGCAGCCCCCTCCCCCCTGGGGGGGGTACAGATACGCAGTATTTT
CASSPLPPGGGTDTQYF
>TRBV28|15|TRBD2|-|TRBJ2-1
TGTGCCAGCAGTAGGGCGGGAGTCCGGGCCGATGAGCAGTTCTTC
CASSRAGVRADEQFF
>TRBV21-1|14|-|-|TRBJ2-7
TGTGCCAGCAGCAAAGGGATACCCCTTTACGAGCAGTACTTC
CASSKGIPLYEQYF
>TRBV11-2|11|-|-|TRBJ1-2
TGTGCCAGCAGCTTGGGATGGGGCTACACCTTC
CASSLGWGYTF
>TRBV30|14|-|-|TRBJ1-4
TGTGCCTGGAGTGTATCCAGGGTGAAAGAAAAACTGTTTTTT
CAWSVSRVKEKLFF
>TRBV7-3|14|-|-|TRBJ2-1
TGTGCCAGCAGCTTAGGGCACGCGTACAATGAGCAGTTCTTC
CASSLGHAYNEQFF
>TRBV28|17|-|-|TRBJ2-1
TGTGCCAGCAGTCCTATAGGGACTCAGAACTCCTACAATGAGCAGTTCTTC
CASSPIGTQNSYNEQFF
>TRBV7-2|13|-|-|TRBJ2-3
TGTGCCAGCAGTTTTAGCACCCCAGATACGCAGTATTTT
CASSFSTPDTQYF
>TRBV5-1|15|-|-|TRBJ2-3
TGCGCCAGCAGCTTGGCCTTACGAGGCACAGATACGCAGTATTTT
CASSLALRGTDTQYF
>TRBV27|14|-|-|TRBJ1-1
TGTGCCAGCAGTTTATACAGTGTGAACACTGAAGCTTTCTTT
CASSLYSVNTEAFF
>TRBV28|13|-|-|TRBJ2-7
TGTGCCAGCAGTTTGGGCGGATCCGACGAGCAGTACTTC
CASSLGGSDEQYF
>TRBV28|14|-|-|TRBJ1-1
TGTGCCAGCAGTCCACAGGGACTGAACACTGAAGCTTTCTTT
CASSPQGLNTEAFF
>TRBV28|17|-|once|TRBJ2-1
TGTGCCAGCAGTTTATTTACGAGGACGTCCTCCCACAATGAGCAGTTCTTC
CASSLFTRTSSHNEQFF
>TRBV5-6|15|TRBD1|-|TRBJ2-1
TGTGCCAGCAGCCGCGGGACAGGGGGTGGCAATGAGCAGTTCTTC
CASSRGTGGGNEQFF
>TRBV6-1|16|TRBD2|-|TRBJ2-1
TGTGCCAGCAGTGAATTTGCTAGCGGCCCCTACAATGAGCAGTTCTTC
CASSEFASGPYNEQFF
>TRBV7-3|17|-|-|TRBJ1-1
TGTGCCAGCAGCCCTGGTTCCGGGCGAACTATGAACACTGAAGCTTTCTTT
CASSPGSGRTMNTEAFF